The 5 T cell receptor beta chains in this list originate from one sample, sequenced in a study of blood T cell repertoires in COVID-19. The method was immunoSEQ multiplex PCR; TCRdb's version includes in-frame clones alone and lacks a portion of them. The sample carries approximately 130,000 clones, 84% recorded once. The specimen sequenced was peripheral blood. The receptors originated from a human donor in a cohort sampled during active COVID-19.

This clone was detected once. The chain is built from TRBV7-9 and TRBJ2-6, with 7 bases aligning to TRBD1. The V segment lost 4 bases and the J segment 2 bases; nucleotides outside the gene matches: 5. Looked up from germline, CDR1 is SEHNR and CDR2 is FQNEAQ (reference sequence). The CDR3 contains 16 residues. The CDR3 DNA reads as TGTGCCAGCAGCTCCAAAACAGGGGCTGGGGCCAACGTCCTGACTTTC. Residues: CASSSKTGAGANVLTF.

The V gene is TRBV3-1 (or the pseudogene TRBV3-2), the J gene TRBJ2-1; 8 bases are shared with TRBD2. The germline gives CDR1 LGHDT, CDR2 YNNKEL (reference sequence). The CDR3 is 15 residues long. J was trimmed by 3 bases and V by 3 bases; bases with no gene match: 4. CDR3 region: CASSQGRGDYNEQFF. The CDR3 DNA follows: TGTGCCAGCAGCCAGGGGCGGGGGGACTACAATGAGCAGTTCTTC.

The chain's CDR3 is CASSDSHSGNTIYF. The CDR3, as DNA: TGTGCCAGCAGCGACTCTCACTCTGGAAACACCATATATTTT. This chain uses TRBV9 with TRBJ1-3; D gene unclear. Trimming removed 3 bases at V and 0 bases at J, with 7 bases between. The germline CDR1 and CDR2 sequences are SGDLS and YYNGEE. The CDR3 covers 14 residues.

The rearrangement joins TRBV7-9 to TRBJ1-6, with D maybe TRBD1 (5 bases). Germline values: CDR1 SEHNR, CDR2 FQNEAQ (reference sequence). CDR3 size: 11 residues. Trimming took 1 base from V and 14 from J, leaving 6 bases between them. CDR3 loop: CASSLEGSLHF. The CDR3 nucleotides are TGTGCCAGCAGCTTAGAGGGGTCCCTCCACTTT.

There are a few counts of this clone. The J gene is TRBJ1-6, the V gene TRBV12-5, with D tentatively TRBD1 (5 bases). Germline lookup yields CDR1 LGHNT and CDR2 FRNRAP. The CDR3 runs 16 residues. V lost 5 bases and J lost 3, with 14 bases in between. CDR3 in DNA: TGTGCTAGTGGTGGGGGACTCAACAGCTATAATTCACCCCTCCACTTT. It specifies CASGGGLNSYNSPLHF.